This T cell receptor beta chain was profiled in a study of T-cell reconstitution after alpha-beta-depleted transplantation in children. Broader study findings: Hyperexpanded clones declined; after one year, newly produced T cells mostly supplied diversity.

V shed 5 bases and J 2 bases; nucleotides not matched to a gene: 9. The CDR3 covers 16 residues. CDR1 and CDR2 (germline): MNHNS, SASEGT. Unique molecular identifiers featured in how the TCRbeta library was prepared. TCRdb reprocessed the PCR reads with MiXCR, giving one entry per CDR3 protein. The sample includes hundreds of thousands of distinct CDR3 sequences, roughly 13% of them seen just once. In this sample, this clonotype turned up many times. Its specificity is unknown. The chain uses TRBV6-1 and TRBJ2-3; TRBD2 aligns across 8 bases. This sequence was found in a girl aged 2 to 9 with congenital amegakaryocytic thrombocytopenia, due to receive a stem cell transplant. This sample comprised PBMCs, obtained before TCRalphabeta/CD19-depleted stem cell transplant. The CDR3: CASSRGTRPNTDTQYF. The CDR3 DNA sequence: TGTGCCAGCAGTCGCGGGACTAGACCCAACACAGATACGCAGTATTTT.